This T cell receptor (beta chain) originates from a study of T cell responses to AZD1222 COVID-19 vaccine. This clone was seen once. Its target is not known. CDR3 size: 14 residues. In germline, CDR1 is LGHDT, CDR2 YNNKEL (reference sequence). V dropped 4 bases and J dropped 3; count of bases not matched to a gene: 4. Findings of the study overall: After two AZD1222 doses, spike-specific TCR breadth and depth rose versus day 0. Along spike, vaccine-associated CD4 TCRs were found throughout, with dominance at 160-218 and 743-854. The sample set comprised mostly white British donors with more females, and clonal diversity was possibly underestimated.

Libraries were prepared by immunoSEQ multiplex PCR; TCRdb keeps only in-frame clonotypes and omits some of them. The table records fewer than 120,000 clones, nearly 90% of them present only once. This receptor was obtained from an adult in good health. The sample in question was peripheral blood, obtained on day 0 of AZD1222 vaccination. The chain combines TRBV3-1 (or the pseudogene TRBV3-2) with TRBJ1-1, with TRBD1 identical over 8 bases. The CDR3 reads CASSPHRGDTEAFF. The DNA for the CDR3 is TGTGCCAGCAGCCCTCACAGGGGGGACACTGAAGCTTTCTTT.